A single TCR beta chain is shown here with its context. This entry belongs to a study of blood T cell repertoires in COVID-19. Original methodology: The authors estimated nucleated cell counts from reference gene primer amplification. TCRdb keeps only in-frame clones here, not all; method: immunoSEQ multiplex PCR. V and J calls plus clone size are reproduced from that table; the DNA served to infer D and trimming. The data contain 110,000 to 150,000 clones, around 82% of them seen just once; the ten biggest clones take up about 5%. CDR1 is SGHTA, CDR2 FQGNSA, per germline. CDR3 length: 13 residues. With 7 bases removed from V and 9 bases from J, the gap between germline ends came to 13 bases.

V usage is TRBV7-2 and J usage is TRBJ1-6, with D possibly matching TRBD1 (6 bases). Sequencing was performed on peripheral blood. The TCR was taken from a woman aged 50 to 60 with acute or convalescent COVID-19. CDR3 in DNA: TGTGCCAGCACCCCGACAGGTTCTTCACCCCTCCACTTT. The encoded protein is CASTPTGSSPLHF.